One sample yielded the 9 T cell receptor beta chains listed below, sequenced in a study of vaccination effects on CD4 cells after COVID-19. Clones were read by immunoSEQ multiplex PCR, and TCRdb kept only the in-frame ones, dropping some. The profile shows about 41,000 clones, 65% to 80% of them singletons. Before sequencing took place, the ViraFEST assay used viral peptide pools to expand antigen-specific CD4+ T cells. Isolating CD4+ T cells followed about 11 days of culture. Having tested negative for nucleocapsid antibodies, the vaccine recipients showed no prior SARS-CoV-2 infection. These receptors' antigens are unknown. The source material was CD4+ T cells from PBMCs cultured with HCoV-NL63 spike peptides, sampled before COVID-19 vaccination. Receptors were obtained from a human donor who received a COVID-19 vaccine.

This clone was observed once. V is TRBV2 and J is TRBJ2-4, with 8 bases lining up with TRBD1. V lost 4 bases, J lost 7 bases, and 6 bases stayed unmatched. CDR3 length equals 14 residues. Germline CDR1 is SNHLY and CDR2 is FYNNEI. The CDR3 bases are TGTGCCAGCAGTGCGGACAGGGAGGTTAACATTCAGTACTTC. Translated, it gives CASSADREVNIQYF.

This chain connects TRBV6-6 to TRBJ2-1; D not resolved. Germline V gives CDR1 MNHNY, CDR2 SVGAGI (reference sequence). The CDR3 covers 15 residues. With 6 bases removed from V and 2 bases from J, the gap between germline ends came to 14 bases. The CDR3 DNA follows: TGTGCCAGCAGGGTTAGTAGGGCCACCTACAATGAGCAGTTCTTC. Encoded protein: CASRVSRATYNEQFF.

The CDR3, as DNA: TGCATCCCCGACGACTATGGCTACACCTTC. It codes for CIPDDYGYTF. The rearrangement uses TRBV29-1 and TRBJ1-2; the D is unclear. From germline, CDR1 is SQVTM and CDR2 ANQGSEA. This CDR3 has 10 residues. Looking up the rest from reference TRBV29-1 and TRBJ1-2 gives the full variable domain: SAVISQKPSRDICQRGTSLTIQCQVDSQVTMMFWYRQQPGQSLTLIATANQGSEATYESGFVIDKFPISRPNLTFSTLTVSNMSPEDSSIYLCIPDDYGYTFGSGTRLTVV.

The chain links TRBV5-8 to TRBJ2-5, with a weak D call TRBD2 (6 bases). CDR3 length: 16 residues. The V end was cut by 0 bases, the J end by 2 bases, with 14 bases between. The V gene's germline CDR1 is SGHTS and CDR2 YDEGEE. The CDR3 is CASSLGSGGAQETQYF. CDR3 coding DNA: TGTGCCAGCAGCTTGGGCTCCGGCGGGGCTCAAGAGACCCAGTACTTC.

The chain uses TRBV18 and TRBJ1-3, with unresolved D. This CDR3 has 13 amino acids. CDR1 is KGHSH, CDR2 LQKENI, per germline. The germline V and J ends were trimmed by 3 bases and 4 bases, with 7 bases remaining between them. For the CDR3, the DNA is TGTGCCAGCTCACCCGTCCCGGGAAACACCATATATTTT. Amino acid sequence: CASSPVPGNTIYF. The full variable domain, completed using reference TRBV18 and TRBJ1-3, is NAGVMQNPRHLVRRRGQEARLRCSPMKGHSHVYWYRQLPEEGLKFMVYLQKENIIDESGMPKERFSAEFPKEGPSILRIQQVVRGDSAAYFCASSPVPGNTIYFGEGSWLTVV.

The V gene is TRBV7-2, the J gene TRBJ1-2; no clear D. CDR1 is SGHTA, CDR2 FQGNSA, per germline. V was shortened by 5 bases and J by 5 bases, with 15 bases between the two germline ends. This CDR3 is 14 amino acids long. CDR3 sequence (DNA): TGTGCCAGCAGCACCACGGGTCCCCTTTATGGCTACACCTTC. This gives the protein CASSTTGPLYGYTF. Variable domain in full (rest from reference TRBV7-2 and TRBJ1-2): GAGVSQSPSNKVTEKGKDVELRCDPISGHTALYWYRQSLGQGLEFLIYFQGNSAPDKSGLPSDRFSAERTGGSVSTLTIQRTQQEDSAVYLCASSTTGPLYGYTFGSGTRLTVV.

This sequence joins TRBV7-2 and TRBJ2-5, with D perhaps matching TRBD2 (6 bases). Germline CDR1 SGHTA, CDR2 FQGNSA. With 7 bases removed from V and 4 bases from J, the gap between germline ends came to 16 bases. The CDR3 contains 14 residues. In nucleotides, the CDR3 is TGTGCCAGCACGGGCGGCATCGGGAGAGAGACCCAGTACTTC. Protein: CASTGGIGRETQYF. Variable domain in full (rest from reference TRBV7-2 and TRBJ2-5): GAGVSQSPSNKVTEKGKDVELRCDPISGHTALYWYRQSLGQGLEFLIYFQGNSAPDKSGLPSDRFSAERTGGSVSTLTIQRTQQEDSAVYLCASTGGIGRETQYFGPGTRLLVL.

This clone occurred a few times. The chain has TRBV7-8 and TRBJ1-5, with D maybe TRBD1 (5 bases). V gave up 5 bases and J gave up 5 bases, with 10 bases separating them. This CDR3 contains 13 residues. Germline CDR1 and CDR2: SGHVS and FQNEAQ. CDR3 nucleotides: TGTGCCAGCAGCCCCCAGGGTTATCAGCCCCAGCATTTT. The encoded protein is CASSPQGYQPQHF.

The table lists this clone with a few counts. The CDR3 sequence is CTSSQLAGVVTDTQYF. The CDR3 DNA reads as TGCACCAGCAGCCAACTAGCGGGGGTGGTCACAGATACGCAGTATTTT. This chain joins TRBV1 and TRBJ2-3; the tabulated D call, TRBD2, remains unverified against the DNA. TRBV1 is a known pseudogene. This CDR3 contains 16 residues.